Below, 17 T cell receptor beta chains from the same sample are listed, as sequenced in a study of T cell repertoires in cytomegalovirus infection. These receptors lack a known antigen. A single record per CDR3 protein comes from TCRdb applying MiXCR to the reads. The table lists under 150,000 distinct CDR3 sequences, roughly 25% of them singletons. The material sequenced was PBMCs, sequenced either directly or after in vitro stimulation (not recorded which). The source of these receptors is a human donor in good health (CMV status not recorded). Some clones in this sample may be carry-over from other donors' samples.

This rearrangement joins TRBV9 to TRBJ1-1; 9 bases are a match to TRBD1. Germline V gives CDR1 SGDLS, CDR2 YYNGEE. There are 18 residues in the CDR3. V dropped 4 bases and J dropped 1; count of bases not matched to a gene: 14. CDR3 protein: CASSPRPRQGEANTEAFF. Here the CDR3 DNA reads TGTGCCAGCAGCCCCCGCCCAAGACAGGGGGAGGCGAACACTGAAGCTTTCTTT.

This clonotype has ten or more counts. A read error may account for a junction end that differs from germline. The CDR3 DNA is TGTGCCAGCAGAGAAGCCGGGACTAGTGTATTTTTC. Translated, it gives CASREAGTSVFF. This rearrangement joins TRBV7-2 to TRBJ2-7; 8 nucleotides agree with TRBD2. Germline-derived CDR1 and CDR2 are SGHTA and FQGNSA. CDR3 length: 12 amino acids.

This clonotype has more than one count but fewer than ten. V and J are TRBV19 and TRBJ1-4; D gene ambiguous. V gave up 7 bases and J gave up 8 bases, with 14 bases separating them. The CDR3 spans 13 residues. Looked up from germline, CDR1 is LNHDA and CDR2 is SQIVND (reference sequence). The CDR3 DNA reads as TGTGCCAGTAATCAGAAAGCGGGGGAAAAACTGTTTTTT. The encoded protein is CASNQKAGEKLFF.

The chain links TRBV4-1 to TRBJ1-4, with D possibly matching TRBD1 (5 bases). V was cut by 6 bases and J by 0 bases, with 11 bases left in between. CDR1 MGHRA and CDR2 YSYEKL come from the germline V gene. This CDR3 region has 15 residues. The CDR3 protein is CASSRQGPTNEKLFF. CDR3 nucleotide sequence: TGCGCCAGCAGTCGGCAGGGACCAACTAATGAAAAACTGTTTTTT.

This clonotype was counted many times. This chain connects TRBV12-3 or TRBV12-4 to TRBJ1-5; the D gene is possibly TRBD1 (5 bases). The CDR3 loop spans 13 amino acids. V shed 6 bases and J shed 6 bases, with 12 bases lying between them. The CDR3: CASSPTGGQPQHF. The CDR3 nucleotides are TGTGCCAGCAGCCCTACGGGGGGTCAGCCCCAGCATTTT.

The chain recombines TRBV4-1 with TRBJ1-3; D gene unclear. The CDR3 loop spans 14 amino acids. Germline CDR1 reads MGHRA; CDR2 reads YSYEKL. Trimming removed 6 bases at V and 0 bases at J, with 9 bases between. The DNA of the CDR3 is TGCGCCAGCAGAAAAGAGGGCTCTGGAAACACCATATATTTT. This translates into CASRKEGSGNTIYF.

As DNA, the CDR3 is TGTGCCAGCAGAGCTGGGACAGGAGGAGCCGGGGAGCTGTTTTTT. Its translation is CASRAGTGGAGELFF. V is TRBV6-1 and J is TRBJ2-2; 8 bases map to TRBD1. CDR1 is MNHNS and CDR2 is SASEGT in the germline V gene. V lost 6 bases to trimming and J lost 6 bases; unmatched junction nucleotides: 9. The CDR3 is 15 residues long.

The chain combines TRBV5-1 with TRBJ2-7, with TRBD1 matching 7 bases. V trimming: 2 bases; J trimming: 5 bases; junction bases outside the gene matches: 7. Looked up from germline, CDR1 is SGHRS and CDR2 is YFSETQ. The CDR3 consists of 14 residues. The CDR3 DNA reads as TGCGCCAGCAGCTTATCCGGGACAGTTGACGAGCAGTACTTC. This sequence encodes CASSLSGTVDEQYF.

The sample holds a few counts of this clonotype. The J gene is TRBJ2-2, the V gene TRBV2, with 10 bases aligning to TRBD2. Unmatched junction bases numbered 6, after V lost 6 bases and J lost 5 bases. Per germline, CDR1 SNHLY and CDR2 FYNNEI. CDR3 length equals 15 residues. In DNA, the CDR3 is TGTGCCAGCAGCGTGGGACTAGCGAGTACCGGGGAGCTGTTTTTT. It is translated as CASSVGLASTGELFF. Full variable domain (remainder filled in from reference TRBV2 and TRBJ2-2): EPEVTQTPSHQVTQMGQEVILRCVPISNHLYFYWYRQILGQKVEFLVSFYNNEISEKSEIFDDQFSVERPDGSNFTLKIRSTKLEDSAMYFCASSVGLASTGELFFGEGSRLTVL.

This sequence joins TRBV11-1 and TRBJ2-5; D is uncertain. Trimming cost V 4 bases and J 5 bases, with 5 bases left between them. Germline assignment: CDR1 SGHAT and CDR2 FQDESV (reference sequence). This CDR3 comprises 11 residues. As DNA, the CDR3 is TGTGCCAGCAGCTCCAGTGAGACCCAGTACTTC. This gives the protein CASSSSETQYF. Looking up the rest from reference TRBV11-1 and TRBJ2-5 gives the full variable domain: EAEVAQSPRYKITEKSQAVAFWCDPISGHATLYWYRQILGQGPELLVQFQDESVVDDSQLPKDRFSAERLKGVDSTLKIQPAELGDSAMYLCASSSSETQYFGPGTRLLVL.

This clonotype came up many times. This chain links TRBV6-6 with TRBJ2-1; TRBD2 matches 7 bases. Germline trimming cut 0 bases from V and 4 bases from J; bases unmatched to any gene: 18. CDR1 is MNHNY, CDR2 SVGAGI, per germline (reference sequence). The CDR3 is 20 residues long. The CDR3 here is CASSYSRAGNRLAEYNEQFF. The DNA for the CDR3 is TGTGCCAGCAGTTACTCGAGGGCAGGGAATAGACTAGCAGAATACAATGAGCAGTTCTTC.

V gene TRBV6-2 or TRBV6-3 combines with J gene TRBJ2-2; D might be TRBD2 (5 bases). The CDR3 has 14 amino acids. CDR1 and CDR2 (germline): MNHEY, SVGEGT. Trimming pared 0 bases from V and 6 bases from J, leaving 8 bases between. The CDR3 loop is CASSYSSGAGELFF. CDR3 DNA: TGTGCCAGCAGTTACTCGAGCGGCGCCGGGGAGCTGTTTTTT.

The chain carries TRBV11-2 and TRBJ2-1, with a tentative D call TRBD2 (5 bases). Germline V CDR1 and CDR2: SGHAT, FQNNGV. Deletions cut 5 bases from V and 4 bases from J, with 12 bases between. The length of the CDR3 is 14 residues. CDR3 DNA sequence: TGTGCCAGCAGCCAAAGCCCGGGGTACAATGAGCAGTTCTTC. Translating it yields CASSQSPGYNEQFF.

The sample holds a few counts of this clonotype. The rearrangement links TRBV4-1 to TRBJ2-1; the match to TRBD2 covers 9 bases. The germline V gene has CDR1 MGHRA and CDR2 YSYEKL. The CDR3 covers 16 residues. The V segment lost 1 base and the J segment 8 bases; nucleotides outside the gene matches: 9. The CDR3 DNA sequence: TGCGCCAGCAGCCAAGCCGTTAGCGGGAGCAGCTATGAGCAGTTCTTC. This codes for CASSQAVSGSSYEQFF.

Only a few counts were recorded for this clonotype. Here the CDR3 DNA reads TGTGCCAGCAGCTTTAGATACAATGAGCAGTTCTTC. Translating gives CASSFRYNEQFF. The chain carries TRBV7-2 and TRBJ2-1; D is ambiguous. CDR1 is SGHTA, CDR2 FQGNSA, per germline. The V and J ends lost 3 bases and 4 bases respectively, with 4 bases between them. CDR3 size: 12 residues.

Turning to this clonotype: Germline and junction disagree at one end, which may indicate a read error. V is TRBV5-3 and J is TRBJ2-3, with 10 bases identical to TRBD2. TRBV5-3 falls under the ORF class, with uncertain function. The CDR3 has 18 amino acids. The CDR3 bases are TGTGCCAGCAGCTTGGAAGCGGGAGGGCCCCTTGTCACAGATACGCAGTATTTT. It is translated as CASSLEAGGPLVTDTQYF.

The chain joins TRBV15 to TRBJ2-5, with D possibly being TRBD2 (5 bases). The germline V and J ends were trimmed by 0 bases and 1 base, with 9 bases remaining between them. CDR3 length: 15 amino acids. CDR1 is LNHNV, CDR2 YYDKDF, per germline (reference sequence). The CDR3 DNA sequence: TGTGCCACCAGCAGAGATCCGGGATTCCAAGAGACCCAGTACTTC. This encodes CATSRDPGFQETQYF.